This record concerns one T cell receptor beta chain sequence. PCR employed 60 Vbeta and 13 Jbeta primers. Data came from immunoSEQ multiplex PCR; TCRdb stores just in-frame clones and leaves some out. The sample records 110,000 or so clones, around 77% being singletons. This sample was taken from a study of cytomegalovirus exposure and HLA in healthy donors. The CDR3 runs 15 residues. Germline V gene data show CDR1 as LNHNV and CDR2 as YYDKDF (reference sequence). The chain employs TRBV15 and TRBJ2-5, with TRBD2 matching 9 bases. The end of the DNA is better explained by TRBJ2-7, so the J call may be wrong. What was sequenced was PBMCs. This TCR was sampled from a man aged 40-55 years in good health and CMV-seropositive. The CDR3 coding sequence is TGTGCCACCAGCAGAGAGACAGCGGGAGGCTACGAGCAGTACTTC. Protein product: CATSRETAGGYEQYF.